Below are 11 T cell receptor beta chains sequenced from a single sample in a study of tumor-infiltrating lymphocytes in primary liver carcinoma (dated by TCRdb to the late 2010s). This sample was sequenced with an Illumina HiSeq 2500. Starting from about 550 ng total RNA, TCRbeta-specific cDNA was produced by reverse transcription with a constant-region primer and ProtoScript II reverse transcriptase. Construction of the TCRbeta libraries relied on three nested rounds of multiplex PCR, following a slightly modified ARM-PCR procedure. Each of the first two PCR rounds ran for nine to ten cycles and used multiplex TRBV1-TRBV30 forward primers together with a Cbeta reverse primer. Starting from the raw public reads, TCRdb applied fastp trimming at Q25, assembled clones with MiXCR and retained in-frame beta chains. For every CDR3 protein sequence, its rows merge into one entry that carries the most common genes and DNA. The sample data list fewer than 90,000 distinct CDR3 sequences, and approximately 72% of these were observed just once. The top ten hold roughly a fifth of the sample.

Without any cell sorting, total RNA and DNA were co-extracted from around 18-30 mg of bulk tissue using the AllPrep DNA/RNA mini kit. Source material: liver tumor tissue from sampling region 1. The cell subset or site label, as the study defines it: tumor region T1, superior pole. Source of these receptors: a man aged 40-50 years with primary liver carcinoma and hepatitis B virus infection.

With regard to this clonotype: With a much larger clone just one base away, this may be a read error. J is TRBJ2-5 and V is TRBV12-3 or TRBV12-4; 10 nucleotides agree with TRBD1. The CDR3 extends over 15 amino acids. V shed 10 bases and J 1 base; nucleotides not matched to a gene: 9. The CDR3 DNA is TGTGCCAACAGGGGAAGGACAGGGGGCCAAGAGACCCAGTACTTC. It specifies CANRGRTGGQETQYF.

V gene TRBV6-1 combines with J gene TRBJ2-1; 11 bases agree with TRBD2. The V gene end was trimmed by 11 bases and the J gene end by 4 bases; junction bases not matched to a gene: 7. This CDR3 contains 14 residues. Germline lookup yields CDR1 MNHNS and CDR2 SASEGT. As DNA, the CDR3 is TGTGCCGGCATCGGGACTAGCGGTTACAATGAGCAGTTCTTC. Translating gives CAGIGTSGYNEQFF.

This clonotype was seen a handful of times. This sequence joins TRBV11-2 and TRBJ2-5; no clear D. Germline V gives CDR1 SGHAT, CDR2 FQNNGV. The length of the CDR3 is 14 residues. The CDR3 reads CANSSEQAQETQYF. CDR3 bases: TGTGCTAACAGCTCGGAGCAGGCCCAAGAGACCCAGTACTTC.

This clonotype has a handful of counts. A clone one base away is much larger, so this may be a read error. The chain joins TRBV5-1 to TRBJ1-2; no firm D call. Looked up from germline, CDR1 is SGHRS and CDR2 is YFSETQ. The CDR3 consists of 12 residues. CDR3 sequence (DNA): TGCGCCAGCAGCTCCACGGCCCATGGCTACATCTTC. Encoded protein: CASSSTAHGYIF.

As regards this clonotype: This may be a read error: a much more frequent sequence differs by one nucleotide. This chain joins TRBV29-1 and TRBJ2-7; D is uncertain. The CDR3 length is 13 residues. With 2 bases removed from V and 3 bases from J, the gap between germline ends came to 11 bases. Germline assignment: CDR1 SQVTM and CDR2 ANQGSEA. CDR3 nucleotide sequence: TGCAGCGTTGAAAGCGTCCAGATCTACGAGCAGTACTTC. It specifies CSVESVQIYEQYF.

The gene calls are TRBV10-3 and TRBJ1-2; D not resolved. In germline, CDR1 is ENHRY, CDR2 SYGVKD. The CDR3 runs 14 residues. The CDR3 DNA follows: TGTGTCATGAGCTTTCAGAGGGAAGGTCGTGGCTACACCTTC. It encodes CVMSFQREGRGYTF.

The rearrangement links TRBV7-3 to TRBJ2-1; 7 bases are a match to TRBD2. The germline V gene encodes CDR1 SGHTA and CDR2 FQGTGA. This CDR3 contains 20 residues. V lost 2 bases to trimming and J lost 0 bases; unmatched junction nucleotides: 16. In nucleotides, the CDR3 is TGTGCCAGCAGCTTATGGGGCGAGCTAGCGGAATACAGCTCCTACAATGAGCAGTTCTTC. Its translation: CASSLWGELAEYSSYNEQFF.

The chain uses TRBV6-2 or TRBV6-3 and TRBJ2-1, with TRBD2 identical over 13 bases. The germline gives CDR1 MNHEY, CDR2 SVGEGT. This CDR3 has 14 amino acids. The CDR3 DNA reads TGTACCGCCGGGACTAGCGGGGCCTACGATCAGCAGTTCTTC. Protein product: CTAGTSGAYDQQFF.

Of note for this clonotype: A read error may explain this, as a much larger clone is one base away. The CDR3 nucleotides read TGTGCCGGCAGTTCCCCAACAGGGATCAGCACAGATACGCAGTATTTT. Translation: CAGSSPTGISTDTQYF. The chain joins TRBV2 to TRBJ2-3; D may be TRBD1 (6 bases). From germline, CDR1 is SNHLY and CDR2 FYNNEI. The CDR3 totals 16 residues.

This clonotype was recorded only once. One junction end does not reproduce the germline sequence, and a read error may be involved. The chain joins TRBV11-2 to TRBJ2-7; D is uncertain. Per the germline V gene, CDR1 is SGHAT and CDR2 is FQNNGV. This CDR3 has 15 residues. Here the CDR3 reads CASSYRDSSSYEKYF. CDR3 DNA sequence: TGTGCCAGCAGCTATCGCGATAGCAGCTCCTACGAGAAGTACTTC. Looking up the rest from reference TRBV11-2 and TRBJ2-7 gives the full variable domain: EAGVAQSPRYKIIEKRQSVAFWCNPISGHATLYWYQQILGQGPKLLIQFQNNGVVDDSQLPKDRFSAERLKGVDSTLKIQPAKLEDSAVYLCASSYRDSSSYEKYFGPGTRLTVT.

This clonotype is termed medium-sized. The chain has TRBV11-2 and TRBJ2-3, with 7 positions matching TRBD1. Trimming cost V 5 bases and J 2 bases; bases outside gene matches: 4. Germline lookup yields CDR1 SGHAT and CDR2 FQNNGV. This CDR3 has 14 residues. In DNA, the CDR3 is TGTGCCAGCAGCCAGGGACAGAACACAGATACGCAGTATTTT. Translating it yields CASSQGQNTDTQYF.